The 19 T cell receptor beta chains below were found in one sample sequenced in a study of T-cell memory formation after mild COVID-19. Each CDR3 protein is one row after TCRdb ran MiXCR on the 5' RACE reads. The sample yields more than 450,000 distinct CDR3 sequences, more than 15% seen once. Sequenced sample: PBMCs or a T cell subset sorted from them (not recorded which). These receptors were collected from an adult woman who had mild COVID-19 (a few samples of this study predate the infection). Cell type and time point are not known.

The CDR3 sequence: CASSLGGIEQFF. In DNA form, the CDR3 reads TGTGCCAGCAGCTTAGGGGGGATTGAGCAGTTCTTC. V and J are TRBV7-3 and TRBJ2-1, with TRBD2 as a possible D gene (6 bases). Trimming pared 2 bases from V and 9 bases from J, leaving 8 bases between. The length of the CDR3 is 12 residues. Germline V gene lookup returns CDR1 SGHTA and CDR2 FQGTGA.

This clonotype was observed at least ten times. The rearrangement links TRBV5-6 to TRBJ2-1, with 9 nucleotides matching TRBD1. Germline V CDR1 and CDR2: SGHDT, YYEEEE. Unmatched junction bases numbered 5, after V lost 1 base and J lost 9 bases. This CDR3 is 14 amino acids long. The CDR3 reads CASSLRDRASEQFF. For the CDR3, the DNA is TGTGCCAGCAGCTTGCGGGACAGGGCTAGTGAGCAGTTCTTC.

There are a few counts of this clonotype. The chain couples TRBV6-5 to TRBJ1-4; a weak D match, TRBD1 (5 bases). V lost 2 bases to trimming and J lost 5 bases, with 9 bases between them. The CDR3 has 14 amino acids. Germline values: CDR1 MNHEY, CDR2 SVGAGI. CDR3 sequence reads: CASSYQGVNEKLFF. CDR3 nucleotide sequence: TGTGCCAGCAGTTACCAGGGAGTGAATGAAAAACTGTTTTTT.

As DNA, the CDR3 is TGTGCCAGCAGTCTAACAGGGAATCCTGAAGCTTTCTTT. Protein sequence: CASSLTGNPEAFF. The chain couples TRBV3-1 to TRBJ1-1; possibly TRBD1 for D (6 bases). V was pared by 6 bases and J by 6 bases, with 14 bases between. This CDR3 is 13 amino acids long. Germline loops: CDR1 LGHDT, CDR2 YNNKEL (reference sequence).

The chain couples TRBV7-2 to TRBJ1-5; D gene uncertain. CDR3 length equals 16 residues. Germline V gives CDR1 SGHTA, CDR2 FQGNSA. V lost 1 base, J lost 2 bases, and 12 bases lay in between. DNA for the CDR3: TGTGCCAGCAGCTTAGTGGAAGGTCATGGCAATCAGCCCCAGCATTTT. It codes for CASSLVEGHGNQPQHF.

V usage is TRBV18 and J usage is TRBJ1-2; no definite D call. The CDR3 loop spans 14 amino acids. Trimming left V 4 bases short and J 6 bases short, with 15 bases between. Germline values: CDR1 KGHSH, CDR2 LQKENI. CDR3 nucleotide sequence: TGTGCCAGCTCACTACGGGAGGGATTGAATGGCTACACCTTC. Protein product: CASSLREGLNGYTF.

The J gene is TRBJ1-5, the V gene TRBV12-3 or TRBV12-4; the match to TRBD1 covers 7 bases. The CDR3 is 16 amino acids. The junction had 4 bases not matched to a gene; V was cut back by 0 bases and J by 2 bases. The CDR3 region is CASSLAQGRGNQPQHF. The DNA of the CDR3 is TGTGCCAGCAGTTTAGCACAGGGGAGAGGCAATCAGCCCCAGCATTTT.

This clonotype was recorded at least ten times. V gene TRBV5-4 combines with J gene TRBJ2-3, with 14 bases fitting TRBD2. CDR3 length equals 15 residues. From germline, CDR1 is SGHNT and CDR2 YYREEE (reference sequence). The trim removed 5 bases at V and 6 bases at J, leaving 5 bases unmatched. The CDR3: CASRATSGGGDTQYF. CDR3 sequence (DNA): TGTGCCAGCAGGGCGACTAGCGGGGGGGGCGATACGCAGTATTTT.

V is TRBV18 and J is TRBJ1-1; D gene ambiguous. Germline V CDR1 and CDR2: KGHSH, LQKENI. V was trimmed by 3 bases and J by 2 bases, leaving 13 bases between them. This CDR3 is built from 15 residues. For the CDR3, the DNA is TGTGCCAGCTCACCCTACACGGAGCCCAACACTGAAGCTTTCTTT. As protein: CASSPYTEPNTEAFF.

The CDR3 protein is CASRLRDTFWYEQYF. The CDR3 DNA is TGTGCCAGCAGACTCCGGGACACTTTTTGGTACGAGCAGTACTTC. V and J are TRBV6-2 or TRBV6-3 and TRBJ2-7; tentatively, D is TRBD1 (6 bases). The germline V gene encodes CDR1 MNHEY and CDR2 SVGEGT. The ends were cut back, 6 bases at V and 4 bases at J, with 19 bases in the middle. This CDR3 is built from 15 residues.

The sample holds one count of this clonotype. CDR3 sequence (DNA): TGCGCCAGCAGCTTGCAGAGGGCTACTAATGAAAAACTGTTTTTT. Its translation: CASSLQRATNEKLFF. This chain uses TRBV5-1 with TRBJ1-4; no definite D call. The CDR3 sequence is 15 residues long. CDR1 and CDR2 (germline): SGHRS, YFSETQ. V was clipped by 1 base and J by 2 bases, with 9 bases between them.

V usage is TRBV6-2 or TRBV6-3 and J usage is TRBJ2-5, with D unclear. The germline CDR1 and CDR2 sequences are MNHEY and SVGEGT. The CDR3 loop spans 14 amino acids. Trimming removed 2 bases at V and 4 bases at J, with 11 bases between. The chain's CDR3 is CASSYLTMGETQYF. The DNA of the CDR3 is TGTGCCAGCAGTTACCTGACAATGGGAGAGACCCAGTACTTC.

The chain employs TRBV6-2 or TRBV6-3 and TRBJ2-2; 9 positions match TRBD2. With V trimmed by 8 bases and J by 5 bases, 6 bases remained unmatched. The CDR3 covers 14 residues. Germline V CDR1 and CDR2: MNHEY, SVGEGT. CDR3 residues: CASRSGGGTGELFF. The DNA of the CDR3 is TGTGCCAGCCGTAGCGGGGGAGGTACCGGGGAGCTGTTTTTT.

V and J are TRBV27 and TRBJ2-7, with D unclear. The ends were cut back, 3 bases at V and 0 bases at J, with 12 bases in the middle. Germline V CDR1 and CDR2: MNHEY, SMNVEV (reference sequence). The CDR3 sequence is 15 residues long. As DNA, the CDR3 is TGTGCCAGCAGTTTGGAAGGCAGAACCTCCTACGAGCAGTACTTC. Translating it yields CASSLEGRTSYEQYF.

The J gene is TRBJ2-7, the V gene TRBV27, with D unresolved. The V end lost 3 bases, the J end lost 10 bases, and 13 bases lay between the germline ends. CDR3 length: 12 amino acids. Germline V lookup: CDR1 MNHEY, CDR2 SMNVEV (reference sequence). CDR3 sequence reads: CASSFSGVRQYF. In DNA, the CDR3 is TGTGCCAGCAGTTTTAGTGGAGTCCGTCAGTACTTC.

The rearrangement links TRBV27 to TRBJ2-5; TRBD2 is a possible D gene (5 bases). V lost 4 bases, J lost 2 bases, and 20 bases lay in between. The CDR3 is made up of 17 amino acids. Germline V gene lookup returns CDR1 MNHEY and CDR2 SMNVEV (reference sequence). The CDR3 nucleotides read TGTGCCAGCAGTTACCGGGGTCGCTCTCTGGGTCAAGAGACCCAGTACTTC. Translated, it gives CASSYRGRSLGQETQYF.

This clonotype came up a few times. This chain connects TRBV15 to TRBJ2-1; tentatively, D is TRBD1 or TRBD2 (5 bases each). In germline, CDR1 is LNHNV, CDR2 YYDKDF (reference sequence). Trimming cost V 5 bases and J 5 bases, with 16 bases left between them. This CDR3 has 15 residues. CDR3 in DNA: TGTGCCACCAGCCTCGACAGTCGGGGCAACAATGAGCAGTTCTTC. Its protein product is CATSLDSRGNNEQFF.

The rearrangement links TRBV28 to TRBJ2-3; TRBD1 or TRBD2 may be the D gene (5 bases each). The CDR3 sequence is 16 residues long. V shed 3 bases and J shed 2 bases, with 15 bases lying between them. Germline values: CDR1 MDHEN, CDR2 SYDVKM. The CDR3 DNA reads TGTGCCAGCAGTTTCACGAGGGGACGGATCACAGATACGCAGTATTTT. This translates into CASSFTRGRITDTQYF.

The CDR3 here is CASSQEGGGSTEAFF. For the CDR3, the DNA is TGTGCCAGCAGCCAAGAAGGTGGCGGGAGCACTGAAGCTTTCTTT. The chain uses TRBV4-2 and TRBJ1-1; D uncertain. V was pared by 0 bases and J by 4 bases, with 12 bases between. The CDR3 has 15 amino acids. CDR1 and CDR2 from the germline V gene are LGHNA and YNFKEQ.